These T cell receptor beta chains were read from a single sample in a study of PD-1 blockade in classical Hodgkin lymphoma. Assay: immunoSEQ multiplex PCR; the TCRdb copy retains only in-frame clones and omits some. In the table there are 40,000 to 65,000 clones, about 84% of which are singletons. Sequences were derived from peripheral blood mononuclear cells (PBMCs), sampled at baseline. The receptors shown here come from a human donor with classical Hodgkin lymphoma. CDR3s include the opening cysteine and the closing phenylalanine or tryptophan. A D gene is named only where the DNA matches it firmly. Clone size, where shown, is once, few, many, or a class for clones that have expanded.

TRBD2	TRBV10-3	TRBJ2-5	medium-sized	CAISNSAGKHQETQYF	TGTGCCATCAGCAATTCAGCGGGAAAACACCAAGAGACCCAGTACTTC
.	TRBV7-8	TRBJ2-3	.	CASSTLRWLDTQYF	TGTGCCAGCAGCACCCTGCGGTGGTTGGATACGCAGTATTTT
.	TRBV29-1	TRBJ1-4	.	CSVAGRLNEKLFF	TGCAGCGTCGCGGGACGACTTAATGAAAAACTGTTTTTT
.	TRBV4-3	TRBJ1-1	.	CASSQDVPGSSTEAFF	TGCGCCAGCAGCCAAGATGTCCCGGGTAGTAGCACTGAAGCTTTCTTT
.	TRBV5-8	TRBJ2-1	.	CASSLGQWGGGEQFF	TGTGCCAGCAGCCTCGGACAGTGGGGAGGAGGTGAGCAGTTCTTC
TRBD2	TRBV7-9	TRBJ2-1	.	CASSLAGVYNEQFF	TGTGCCAGCAGCCTAGCGGGCGTTTACAATGAGCAGTTCTTC
TRBD2	TRBV15	TRBJ2-5	.	CATSRDPGGGETQYF	TGTGCCACCAGCAGAGATCCGGGGGGAGGAGAGACCCAGTACTTC
.	TRBV27	TRBJ1-5	.	CASSLGTSNQPQHF	TGTGCCAGCAGTCTAGGGACAAGCAATCAGCCCCAGCATTTT
TRBD1	TRBV5-4	TRBJ1-4	.	CASSRSPGQLTTNEKLFF	TGTGCCAGCAGCAGAAGCCCGGGACAGCTGACGACTAATGAAAAACTGTTTTTT
TRBD2	TRBV6-6	TRBJ2-1	.	CASSSPTSGSYNEQFF	TGTGCCAGCAGCTCCCCGACTAGCGGGTCCTACAATGAGCAGTTCTTC
TRBD2	TRBV19	TRBJ2-1	.	CASSIGAGGPGNEQFF	TGTGCCAGTAGTATCGGGGCGGGAGGGCCTGGCAATGAGCAGTTCTTC
TRBD1	TRBV7-9	TRBJ2-2	.	CASSLLTGYTGELFF	TGTGCCAGCAGCTTATTGACAGGGTACACCGGGGAGCTGTTTTTT
TRBD1	TRBV5-4	TRBJ1-3	.	CASSKGATGNTIYF	TGTGCCAGCAGCAAGGGGGCGACTGGAAACACCATATATTTT
TRBD2	TRBV11-2	TRBJ2-5	.	CASSQGSSGRGETQYF	TGTGCCAGCAGCCAAGGGAGTAGCGGGAGAGGAGAGACCCAGTACTTC
TRBD1	TRBV11-3	TRBJ2-7	.	CASSSTRDSRSYEQYF	TGTGCCAGCAGCTCGACCCGGGACAGTAGGTCCTACGAGCAGTACTTC
TRBD2	TRBV27	TRBJ2-7	.	CASSFKPPSGSSYEQYF	TGTGCCAGCAGTTTTAAACCTCCTAGCGGGAGTTCCTACGAGCAGTACTTC
.	TRBV15	TRBJ1-5	.	CATSRERASNQPQHF	TGTGCCACCAGCAGAGAACGAGCAAGCAATCAGCCCCAGCATTTT
.	TRBV7-9	TRBJ2-3	.	CASSSARGATDTQYF	TGTGCCAGCAGCTCGGCTAGAGGTGCCACAGATACGCAGTATTTT